This TCR beta chain came from a study of T-cell reconstitution after alpha-beta-depleted transplantation in children. Unique molecular identifiers were incorporated during preparation of the TCRbeta library. Using its own MiXCR run on the PCR reads, TCRdb lists one record per CDR3 protein. The sample holds about 210,000 distinct CDR3 sequences, about a sixth seen once. This clonotype was counted only a few times. CDR3 length equals 17 residues. V gave up 4 bases and J gave up 1 base; unmatched junction bases: 3. Germline V lookup: CDR1 ENHRY, CDR2 SYGVKD. This chain uses TRBV10-3 with TRBJ2-1, with TRBD2 identical over 14 bases. Sequencing was performed on PBMCs, mostly from graft donor cells, taken 360 days after TCRalphabeta/CD19-depleted stem cell transplant. This clonotype was sampled from a male patient aged 2 to 9 who had a stem cell transplant for acute lymphoblastic leukemia, so the T cells may come from the graft donor. CDR3 in amino acids: CAISGTSGGSSYNEQFF. The DNA for the CDR3 is TGTGCCATCAGTGGGACTAGCGGGGGGTCATCCTACAATGAGCAGTTCTTC.